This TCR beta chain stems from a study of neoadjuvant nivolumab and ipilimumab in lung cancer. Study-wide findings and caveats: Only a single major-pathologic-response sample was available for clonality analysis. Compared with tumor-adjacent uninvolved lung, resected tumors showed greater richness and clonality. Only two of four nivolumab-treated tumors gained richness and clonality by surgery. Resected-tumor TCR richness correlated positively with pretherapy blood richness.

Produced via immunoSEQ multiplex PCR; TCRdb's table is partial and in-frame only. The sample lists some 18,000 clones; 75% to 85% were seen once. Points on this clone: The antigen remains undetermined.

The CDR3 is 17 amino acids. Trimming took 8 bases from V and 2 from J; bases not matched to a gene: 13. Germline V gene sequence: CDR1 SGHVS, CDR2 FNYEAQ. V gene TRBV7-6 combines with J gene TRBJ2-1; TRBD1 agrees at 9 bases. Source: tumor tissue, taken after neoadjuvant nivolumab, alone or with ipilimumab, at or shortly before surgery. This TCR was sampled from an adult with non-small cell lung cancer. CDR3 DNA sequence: TGTGCCAGCTCCACAGGGGGCGCTTGGTCCACCTACAATGAGCAGTTCTTC. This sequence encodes CASSTGGAWSTYNEQFF.